A selection of T cell receptor beta chains follows, all from one sample in a study of identifying expanded T cells in peripheral blood. Using immunoSEQ multiplex PCR, the repertoire was profiled, and TCRdb retains in-frame clones only, with some absent. The sample shows approximately 81,000 clones, 84% of them seen only once. Sequencing was carried out using blood. These TCRs come from a person aged 18-70 years in good health. CDR3s include the opening cysteine and the closing phenylalanine or tryptophan. Each record gives: J gene, V gene, D gene, clone size, CDR3 DNA, CDR3 protein. A D gene is named only where the DNA matches it firmly. Clone size is not always given. Where it is, it says once, few, many or a class for expanded clones.

TRBJ1-4 TRBV5-6 TRBD1 . TGTGCCAGCAGCTGGACCGGGACAGGGGTCGAAAAACTGTTTTTT CASSWTGTGVEKLFF
TRBJ2-5 TRBV2 . . TGTGCCAGTCACCTTGGGTTACTGGAGACCCAGTACTTC CASHLGLLETQYF
TRBJ1-2 TRBV5-8 . . TGTGCCAGCAGCTATGAACACCGGAGCTATGGCTACACCTTC CASSYEHRSYGYTF
TRBJ2-2 TRBV29-1 . . TGCAGCGCAGGGGCGAACACCGGGGAGCTGTTTTTT CSAGANTGELFF
TRBJ2-3 TRBV18 . . TGTGCCAGCTCACGGGGAGATACGCAGTATTTT CASSRGDTQYF
TRBJ2-7 TRBV29-1 . . TGCAGCGTTCATATCGTAGGTCAGGCCTACGAGCAGTACTTC CSVHIVGQAYEQYF
TRBJ1-2 TRBV6-5 . . TGTGCCAGCCACAGGGAAGGCCCCTATGGCTACACCTTC CASHREGPYGYTF
TRBJ2-1 TRBV20-1 . . TGCAGTGCTAGAGATATCAATGAGCAGTTCTTC CSARDINEQFF
TRBJ1-2 TRBV29-1 . . TGCAGCGTTGACGGACAGAAGAACTATGGCTACACCTTC CSVDGQKNYGYTF
TRBJ2-7 TRBV19 . . TGTGCCAGTAGTAAGGGTCTTAGTCCCTACGAGCAGTACTTC CASSKGLSPYEQYF
TRBJ2-1 TRBV13 TRBD1 . TGTGCCAGCAGCTTGTCCCCCGGGACAGGCTCCTACAATGAGCAGTTCTTC CASSLSPGTGSYNEQFF
TRBJ2-1 TRBV5-4 . . TGTGCCAGCAGCCCAGTGGGGGGAGTTGAGCAGTTCTTC CASSPVGGVEQFF
TRBJ2-2 TRBV25-1 . . TGTGCCAGCAGCGGGACAGAAGGCAGTAGCGGTGTCACCGGGGAGCTGTTTTTT CASSGTEGSSGVTGELFF
TRBJ2-3 TRBV11-3 TRBD2 . TGTGCCAGCAGCCTGCATTCGACTAGCGGGAACCTTAACACAGATACGCAGTATTTT CASSLHSTSGNLNTDTQYF
TRBJ1-2 TRBV9 . once TGTGCCAGCAGCCCCCAGGGTGTGGGCTACACCTTC CASSPQGVGYTF
TRBJ1-1 TRBV18 . once TGTGCCAGCTCACCTAGCTCCCAGGGGAACACTGAAGCTTTCTTT CASSPSSQGNTEAFF
TRBJ2-3 TRBV25-1 . . TGTGCCAGCAGTGCCCCTTACACAGATACGCAGTATTTT CASSAPYTDTQYF
TRBJ2-2 TRBV7-2 . . TGTGCCAGCAGCTTAAGAGGGGGTCGGGACACCGGGGAGCTGTTTTTT CASSLRGGRDTGELFF
TRBJ2-5 TRBV7-2 TRBD1 . TGTGCCAGCAGCTTACCAGGGGGCGAGAGAGAGACCCAGTACTTC CASSLPGGERETQYF
TRBJ1-1 TRBV4-2 . . TGTGCCAGCAGCCAAGGCGCCGGGAACACTGAAGCTTTCTTT CASSQGAGNTEAFF
TRBJ2-5 TRBV5-6 TRBD1 once TGTGCCAGCAGCTCCGGGACAGGGGTTTTTGGTTTGTATGAGGAGACCCAGTACTTC CASSSGTGVFGLYEETQYF
TRBJ2-3 TRBV7-6 . . TGTGCCAGCAGCTCCACAGGGACCGGATTGACAGATACGCAGTATTTT CASSSTGTGLTDTQYF
TRBJ2-1 TRBV9 TRBD2 . TGTGCCAGCAGCGTAGACCCGGGAGGGCCCAATGAGCAGTTCTTC CASSVDPGGPNEQFF
TRBJ2-1 TRBV29-1 TRBD2 . TGCAGCGTTGAACCTCGGCGGGAGGGCGACGTTGAGCAGTTCTTC CSVEPRREGDVEQFF
TRBJ1-2 TRBV18 TRBD1 . TGTGCCAGCTCACCAGGACAGGGAGACTATGGCTACACCTTC CASSPGQGDYGYTF
TRBJ1-1 TRBV5-1 . . TGCGCCAGCAGCTTGGAGATCGGGAACACTGAAGCTTTCTTT CASSLEIGNTEAFF
TRBJ1-2 TRBV28 . . TGTGCCAGCACCCAGGGGCGGACAGACTATGGCTACACCTTC CASTQGRTDYGYTF
TRBJ2-7 TRBV6-6 TRBD2 once TGTGCCAGCAGGTCGACTAGCGGGGGCTACGAGCAGTACTTC CASRSTSGGYEQYF
TRBJ1-1 TRBV30 . . TGTGCCTGGGGGGTGGGGATGGGCGGCACTGAAGCTTTCTTT CAWGVGMGGTEAFF
TRBJ2-7 TRBV28 TRBD1 . TGTGCCAGCAGACGACAGGGGGTCACCTACGAGCAGTACTTC CASRRQGVTYEQYF
TRBJ2-1 TRBV5-5 TRBD2 . TGTGCCAGCAGCCTAACTAGCGGTTGGGAGAGTGAGCAGTTCTTC CASSLTSGWESEQFF
TRBJ2-7 TRBV30 TRBD1 . TGTGCCTGGAGTGTATTGGGACAGGGCTCCTACGAGCAGTACTTC CAWSVLGQGSYEQYF
TRBJ2-6 TRBV2 TRBD1 . TGTGCCAGCGGATTTGGAGCAGACAGGGGATCACCTGGGGCCAACGTCCTGACTTTC CASGFGADRGSPGANVLTF
TRBJ2-5 TRBV7-6 . . TGTGCCAGCAGCTTATTTCTGGGGGCGGGAGAGACCCAGTACTTC CASSLFLGAGETQYF
TRBJ2-5 TRBV5-1 . . TGCGCCAGCAGCTTGGAAATCCAGGAGACCCAGTACTTC CASSLEIQETQYF
TRBJ2-7 TRBV7-7 . . TGTGCTAGCAGCCCCAACGACAACTCCTACGAGCAGTACTTC CASSPNDNSYEQYF
TRBJ2-7 TRBV6-1 TRBD1 . TGTGCCAGCAGTGGCACAGGGGACTCCTACGAGCAGTACTTC CASSGTGDSYEQYF
TRBJ2-3 TRBV14 TRBD1 . TGTGCCAGCAGCCAAAGGGGGCGGGATACGCAGTATTTT CASSQRGRDTQYF
TRBJ2-3 TRBV29-1 . . TGCAGCGTTGAAGAAGGGAGAACAGATACGCAGTATTTT CSVEEGRTDTQYF
TRBJ2-7 TRBV6-6 . . TGTGCCAGCAGTCCGACGGGGGACGAGCAGTACTTC CASSPTGDEQYF
TRBJ2-7 TRBV7-2 . . TGTGCCAGCAGCGCCACATTCTACGAGCAGTACTTC CASSATFYEQYF
TRBJ2-7 TRBV6-5 TRBD2 . TGTGCCAGCAGTCCACTAGCGGGAGTGCACGAGCAGTACTTC CASSPLAGVHEQYF